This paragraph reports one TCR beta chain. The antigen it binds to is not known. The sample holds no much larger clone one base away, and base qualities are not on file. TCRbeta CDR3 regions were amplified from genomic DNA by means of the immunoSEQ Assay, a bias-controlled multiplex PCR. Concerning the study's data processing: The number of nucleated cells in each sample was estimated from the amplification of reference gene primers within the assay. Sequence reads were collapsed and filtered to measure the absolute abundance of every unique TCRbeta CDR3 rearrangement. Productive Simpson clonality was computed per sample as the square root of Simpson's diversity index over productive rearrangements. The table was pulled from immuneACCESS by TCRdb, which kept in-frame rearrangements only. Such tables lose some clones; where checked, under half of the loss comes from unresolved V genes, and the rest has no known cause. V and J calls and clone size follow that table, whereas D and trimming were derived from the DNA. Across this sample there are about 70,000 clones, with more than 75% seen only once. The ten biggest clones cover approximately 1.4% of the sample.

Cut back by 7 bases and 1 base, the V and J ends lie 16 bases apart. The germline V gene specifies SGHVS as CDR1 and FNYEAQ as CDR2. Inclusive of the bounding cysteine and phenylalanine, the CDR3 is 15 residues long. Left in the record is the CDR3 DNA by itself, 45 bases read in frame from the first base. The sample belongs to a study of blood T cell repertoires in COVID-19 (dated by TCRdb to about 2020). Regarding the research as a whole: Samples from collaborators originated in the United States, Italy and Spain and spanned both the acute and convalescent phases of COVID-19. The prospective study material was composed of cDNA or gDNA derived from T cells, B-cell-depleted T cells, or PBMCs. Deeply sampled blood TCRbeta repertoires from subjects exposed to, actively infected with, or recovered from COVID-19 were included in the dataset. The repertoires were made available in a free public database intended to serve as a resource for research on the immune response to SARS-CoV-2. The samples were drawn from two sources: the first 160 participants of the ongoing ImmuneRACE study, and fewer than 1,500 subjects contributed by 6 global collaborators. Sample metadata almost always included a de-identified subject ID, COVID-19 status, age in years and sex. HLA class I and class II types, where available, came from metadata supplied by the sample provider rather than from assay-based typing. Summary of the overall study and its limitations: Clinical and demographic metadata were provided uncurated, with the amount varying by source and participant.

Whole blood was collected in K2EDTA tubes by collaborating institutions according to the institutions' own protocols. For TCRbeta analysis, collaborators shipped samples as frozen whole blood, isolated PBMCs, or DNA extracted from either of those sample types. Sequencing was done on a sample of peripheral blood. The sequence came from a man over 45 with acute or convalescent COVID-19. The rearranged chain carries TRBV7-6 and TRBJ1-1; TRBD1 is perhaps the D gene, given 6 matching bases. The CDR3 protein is CASKRVRGANTEAFF. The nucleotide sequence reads TGTGCCAGCAAGAGGGTCAGGGGAGCGAACACTGAAGCTTTCTTT.